The TCR beta chain under discussion was sequenced for a study of blood T cell repertoires in COVID-19. Overall study context: Samples taken during acute and convalescent COVID-19 were collected in the United States, Italy and Spain. T cells, B-cell-depleted T cells, or PBMCs provided the cDNA or gDNA that served as material.

Method: immunoSEQ multiplex PCR; TCRdb's copy keeps in-frame clones and lacks some. Here the sample spans about 250,000 clones, 80% to 90% being singletons. V was cut by 5 bases and J by 2 bases, with 19 bases left in between. This CDR3 comprises 16 residues. Germline CDR1 and CDR2: SGDLS and YYNGEE. The receptor's source is a woman aged 30 to 39 with active or convalescent COVID-19. The rearrangement uses TRBV9 and TRBJ1-1, with D unresolved. The sample comprised peripheral blood. CDR3 in DNA: TGTGCCAGCAGTCGCGGGGAGGCTTTTGAAAACACTGAAGCTTTCTTT. Protein product: CASSRGEAFENTEAFF.